The next 13 T cell receptor beta chains were all read from a single sample in a study of T cells of healthy individuals. One entry per CDR3 protein, called by TCRdb with MiXCR from the 5' RACE reads. The sample has tens of thousands of distinct CDR3 sequences, 15% to 20% seen once. The receptors here all came from a human donor in good health.

This clonotype showed up just a few times. The genes are TRBV7-9 and TRBJ1-1, with D unresolved. There are 13 residues in the CDR3. CDR1 is SEHNR and CDR2 is FQNEAQ in the germline V gene (reference sequence). V gave up 6 bases and J gave up 0 bases, with 8 bases separating them. As DNA, the CDR3 is TGTGCCAGCAGTAGTGGCCTGAACACTGAAGCTTTCTTT. As protein: CASSSGLNTEAFF.

This clonotype occurred a few times. The chain has TRBV3-1 and TRBJ2-1, with 7 bases identical to TRBD2. The trim removed 7 bases at V and 0 bases at J, leaving 9 bases unmatched. The CDR3 totals 16 residues. CDR1 and CDR2 (germline): LGHDT, YNNKEL (reference sequence). The DNA for the CDR3 is TGTGCCAGCACCTATACTAGCGAGGTCTCCTACAATGAGCAGTTCTTC. As protein: CASTYTSEVSYNEQFF.

The rearrangement links TRBV6-6 to TRBJ2-7; no clear D gene. The V gene's germline CDR1 is MNHNY and CDR2 SVGAGI (reference sequence). Trimming took 4 bases from V and 9 from J, leaving 13 bases between them. The CDR3 runs to 12 residues. CDR3 sequence: CASSWPGGGQYF. Here the CDR3 DNA reads TGTGCCAGCAGTTGGCCGGGTGGTGGGCAGTACTTC.

The chain employs TRBV18 and TRBJ1-1; no firm D call. The germline gives CDR1 KGHSH, CDR2 LQKENI. The length of the CDR3 is 13 residues. Trimming took 3 bases from V and 5 from J, leaving 10 bases between them. The chain's CDR3 is CASSPATVTEAFF. CDR3 nucleotides: TGTGCCAGCTCACCTGCAACAGTTACTGAAGCTTTCTTT.

This clonotype was seen only a few times. With a much larger clone just one base away, this may be a read error. The chain links TRBV28 to TRBJ1-2; D might be TRBD1 (5 bases). This CDR3 has 18 amino acids. Germline CDR1 reads MDHEN; CDR2 reads SYDVKM. The CDR3 loop is CASSFDSSSFLFNYGYNF. CDR3 nucleotides: TGTGCCAGCAGTTTCGACAGCTCCTCTTTCTTATTTAACTATGGCTACAACTTC.

The genes are TRBV4-1 and TRBJ2-7; TRBD2 might be the D (6 bases). This CDR3 has 13 residues. Trimming removed 2 bases from V and 6 bases from J, with 11 bases in between. Germline-derived CDR1 and CDR2 are MGHRA and YSYEKL. Here the CDR3 DNA reads TGCGCCAGCAGCCAAATGGGGGGAAGCGAGCAGTACTTC. Its translation is CASSQMGGSEQYF.

The sample holds a few counts of this clonotype. CDR3 nucleotide sequence: TGTGCCAGCAGTGAAGTTCGGGGCCAGCCCCAGCATTTT. Its translation: CASSEVRGQPQHF. V is TRBV2 and J is TRBJ1-5, with D tentatively TRBD1 (5 bases). Looked up from germline, CDR1 is SNHLY and CDR2 is FYNNEI. Trimming left V 1 base short and J 7 bases short, with 8 bases between. The CDR3 spans 13 residues.

The rearrangement links TRBV4-1 to TRBJ2-6, with 15 bases lining up with TRBD2. The CDR3 is 18 residues long. The J segment lost 2 bases and the V segment lost 2 bases, leaving 1 base of the junction unmatched. Germline V lookup: CDR1 MGHRA, CDR2 YSYEKL. The CDR3 nucleotides read TGCGCCAGCAGCCAAAGGACTAGCGGGAGGGCTGGGGCCAACGTCCTGACTTTC. Residues: CASSQRTSGRAGANVLTF.

This chain uses TRBV12-3 or TRBV12-4 with TRBJ2-1, with TRBD1 identical over 8 bases. This CDR3 is built from 15 residues. Trimming took 6 bases from V and 8 from J; bases not matched to a gene: 12. The DNA for the CDR3 is TGTGCCAGCAGAACGGACAGGGTGAGAGGCGATGAGCAGTTCTTC. Amino acids: CASRTDRVRGDEQFF.

The chain couples TRBV7-9 to TRBJ1-4, with a possible D match to TRBD1 (5 bases). Deletions cut 5 bases from V and 4 bases from J, with 14 bases between. The germline CDR1 and CDR2 sequences are SEHNR and FQNEAQ (reference sequence). The CDR3 runs 15 residues. As DNA, the CDR3 is TGTGCCAGCAGCCCCAACGGGGCTCATAATGAAAAACTGTTTTTT. Translation: CASSPNGAHNEKLFF.

The table lists this clonotype with a few counts. The gene calls are TRBV28 and TRBJ2-7; D gene ambiguous. Germline CDR1 is MDHEN and CDR2 is SYDVKM. Trimming removed 8 bases at V and 3 bases at J, with 2 bases between. The CDR3 extends over 9 amino acids. The CDR3 DNA is TGTGCCAGCGGCTACGAGCAGTACTTC. Translated, it gives CASGYEQYF. The whole variable domain, remainder taken from reference TRBV28 and TRBJ2-7, is DVKVTQSSRYLVKRTGEKVFLECVQDMDHENMFWYRQDPGLGLRLIYFSYDVKMKEKGDIPEGYSVSREKKERFSLILESASTNQTSMYLCASGYEQYFGPGTRLTVT.

This chain connects TRBV5-1 to TRBJ2-5; 8 nucleotides align to TRBD1. Per the germline V gene, CDR1 is SGHRS and CDR2 is YFSETQ. V was pared by 0 bases and J by 5 bases, with 9 bases of the junction left unmatched. This CDR3 spans 16 amino acids. DNA of the CDR3: TGCGCCAGCAGCTTGGACGCAGGGGGCGGGCATGAGACCCAGTACTTC. Its translation: CASSLDAGGGHETQYF. The full variable domain, rest sourced from reference TRBV5-1 and TRBJ2-5, is KAGVTQTPRYLIKTRGQQVTLSCSPISGHRSVSWYQQTPGQGLQFLFEYFSETQRNKGNFPGRFSGRQFSNSRSEMNVSTLELGDSALYLCASSLDAGGGHETQYFGPGTRLLVL.

This clonotype was seen a few times. The V and J genes are TRBV2 and TRBJ2-7; 7 positions match TRBD2. The germline V gene encodes CDR1 SNHLY and CDR2 FYNNEI. The CDR3 extends over 18 amino acids. V was pared by 1 base and J by 4 bases, with 16 bases of the junction left unmatched. The CDR3 bases are TGTGCCAGCAGTGAAGGACCAGGGCTAGCGTGGGGAGGGTACGAGCAGTACTTC. It codes for CASSEGPGLAWGGYEQYF.